The clone carrying this T cell receptor (beta chain) was detected only a few times. The sample is drawn from a study of T cells after yellow fever vaccination. Germline V gives CDR1 DFQATT, CDR2 SNEGSKA (reference sequence). This CDR3 region has 13 residues. The V end lost 4 bases, the J end lost 5 bases, and 13 bases lay between the germline ends. From the 5' RACE reads, TCRdb called clonotypes with MiXCR, one entry per CDR3 protein. The sample holds hundreds of thousands of distinct CDR3 sequences; about 13% are singletons and the top ten take 11% to 15%. The input for sequencing was PBMCs, taken on the day of the yellow fever booster vaccination. The chain recombines TRBV20-1 with TRBJ2-3; D is ambiguous. The clonotype was recovered from a man in his thirties or forties who received the YFV17D yellow fever vaccine. This CDR3 reads CSAIRAVKDTQYF. DNA for the CDR3: TGCAGTGCTATCCGGGCGGTGAAAGATACGCAGTATTTT.